This T cell receptor beta chain was sequenced for a study of T cell responses to AZD1222 COVID-19 vaccine. Study-level findings and limits: In the spike-specific TCR repertoire, nearly half reportedly target unmutated variant regions. It should be noted that donors were predominantly white British and more often female, and clonal diversity was possibly underestimated. Scientists sampled the repertoires only once the peak T cell response had passed.

With regard to this clone: Its antigen is not known.

Germline V gene sequence: CDR1 ENHRY, CDR2 SYGVKD. This CDR3 contains 15 residues. The V gene end was trimmed by 8 bases and the J gene end by 0 bases; junction bases not matched to a gene: 8. The table came from immunoSEQ multiplex PCR; TCRdb's copy has only in-frame clones and leaves some out. Of under 200,000 clones in the sample, 88% were seen once. The chain links TRBV10-3 to TRBJ2-3; 7 bases are shared with TRBD2. The source material was peripheral blood, sampled 28 days after the second AZD1222 dose. This receptor was obtained from an adult who received the AZD1222 COVID-19 vaccine. The CDR3 DNA reads TGTGCCATCGGTAAAACGGGGGGAAGCACAGATACGCAGTATTTT. It yields the protein CAIGKTGGSTDTQYF.